A selection of T cell receptor beta chains follows, all from one sample in a study of cytomegalovirus exposure and HLA in healthy donors. TCRdb keeps only in-frame clones here, not all; method: immunoSEQ multiplex PCR. Among roughly 150,000 clones listed, approximately 71% were seen once. Material: PBMCs. These receptor sequences come from a man younger than 30 in good health and CMV-seropositive. Both conserved end residues are part of each CDR3. Fields, in order: clone size, J gene, D gene, V gene, CDR3 DNA, CDR3 protein. D genes are given only for firm matches. Not all rows give a size; the values are once, few, many and, for expanded clones, a class.

>-|TRBJ1-2|-|TRBV4-1
TGCGCCAGCAGCCGGGGCGACAGGCATGGCTACACCTTC
CASSRGDRHGYTF
>-|TRBJ2-7|TRBD2|TRBV28
TGTGCCAGCAGCCCGCAGGGAGGGCTCAACGAGCAGTACTTC
CASSPQGGLNEQYF
>-|TRBJ1-1|-|TRBV6-1
TGTGCCAGCAAGCCCCTCTTTTACGTGGAGACTGAAGCTTTCTTT
CASKPLFYVETEAFF
>-|TRBJ2-1|-|TRBV21-1
TGTGCCAGCAGCAAAATGAGGGGACTGTCGGTGGAAACCCCCTTATACAATGAGCAGTTCTTC
CASSKMRGLSVETPLYNEQFF
>-|TRBJ2-7|TRBD1|TRBV6-1
TGTGCCAGCAGTGAAAGGACAGGGAGGCGGGAGCAGTACTTC
CASSERTGRREQYF
>-|TRBJ2-5|-|TRBV15
TGTGCCACCAGCAGAGCAGGGGCCAGGGAGACCCAGTACTTC
CATSRAGARETQYF
>-|TRBJ2-1|-|TRBV7-3
TGTGCCAGCAGCTTAACTTTCGGGGATGAGCAGTTCTTC
CASSLTFGDEQFF
>few|TRBJ2-3|TRBD2|TRBV29-1
TGCAGCGTAGAATCTTACCTAGCGGGAGATGTAGATACGCAGTATTTT
CSVESYLAGDVDTQYF
>-|TRBJ1-2|TRBD1|TRBV5-1
TGCGCCAGCAGCTCACCAGGGGGAGGCTATGGCTACACCTTC
CASSSPGGGYGYTF
>-|TRBJ2-5|-|TRBV30
TGTGCCTGGAGTGTTTTGGGGCCGAGTGAGCAGTACTTC
CAWSVLGPSEQYF
>-|TRBJ2-3|-|TRBV7-3
TGTGCCAGCAGCTTAATCGGGAGTAGTCCAGATACGCAGTATTTT
CASSLIGSSPDTQYF
>once|TRBJ2-7|TRBD2|TRBV19
TGTGCCAGTAGTCTCTCTAAGCGGGAGGGCCTCTACGAGCAGTACTTC
CASSLSKREGLYEQYF
>-|TRBJ1-1|-|TRBV11-3
TGTGCCAGCAGCCTCACTAGCGGGGACACTGAAGCTTTCTTT
CASSLTSGDTEAFF
>-|TRBJ2-2|TRBD1|TRBV5-4
TGTGCCAGCAGCGCGACAGGGGGCCCCGGGGAGCTGTTTTTT
CASSATGGPGELFF
>-|TRBJ1-4|-|TRBV19
TGTGCCAGTAGTATATCGTCGACTAATGAAAAACTGTTTTTT
CASSISSTNEKLFF
>few|TRBJ1-1|TRBD1|TRBV4-1
TGCGCCAGCAGCCGAGTCGGGACAGGTGGGAACAAGGGTGAAGCTTTCTTT
CASSRVGTGGNKGEAFF
>-|TRBJ2-3|-|TRBV7-2
TGTGCCAGCAGCTTATTGGACAGAACAGATACGCAGTATTTT
CASSLLDRTDTQYF
>few|TRBJ1-5|-|TRBV5-8
TGTGCCAGCGGCACAGGGTACCAGCCCCAGCATTTT
CASGTGYQPQHF
>-|TRBJ2-5|-|TRBV10-3
TGTGCCATCTCCCCATCCGGGTATAGTGGGACCCAGTACTTC
CAISPSGYSGTQYF
>-|TRBJ2-7|-|TRBV11-2
TGTGCCAGCAGCTTTACAGGGAGCTCCGACGAGCAGTACTTC
CASSFTGSSDEQYF
>-|TRBJ2-2|-|TRBV4-1
TGCGCCAGCAGCCAAGTTCCAGGGGATTTCGGGGAGCTGTTTTTT
CASSQVPGDFGELFF
>few|TRBJ2-3|-|TRBV4-1
TGCGCCAGCAGCCGGGACACAACGGGCACAGATACGCAGTATTTT
CASSRDTTGTDTQYF
>-|TRBJ2-5|TRBD1|TRBV5-1
TGCGCCAGCAGCACCGGACAGGGGTTAAGGGAGACCCAGTACTTC
CASSTGQGLRETQYF
>-|TRBJ2-1|TRBD2|TRBV28
TGTGCCAGCAGCCAAGGACTAGCGGAATACAATGAGCAGTTCTTC
CASSQGLAEYNEQFF